Shown below are 4 T cell receptor beta chains from a single sample sequenced in a study of CD8+ T cells in alopecia areata (dated by TCRdb to between 2017 and 2018). Sample time point, as interpreted from the label and publication: 24 weeks on oral tofacitinib. Read against the paper, the sample's treatment or condition label means: oral pan-JAK inhibitor, 5-10 mg twice daily. The method was the immunoSEQ multiplex PCR assay. For TCR sequencing, RNA was extracted from every sample and reverse transcribed into cDNA to serve as template. The source is immuneACCESS, and TCRdb retained only in-frame sequences with V and J called. Part of the clones is not carried over; for the studies checked, unresolved V genes explain less than half of this, and the remainder is unexplained. The sample table contains tens of thousands of clones; only one count was recorded for around 67% of them. Jointly, the top ten make up 20% to 30% of the sample.

Material: CD8+ T cells sorted from blood, obtained at week 24, from a patient treated with tofacitinib. All receptors derive from a human donor with alopecia areata.

V and J are TRBV7-9 and TRBJ1-1; possibly TRBD1 for D (5 bases). Between the trimmed V and J ends, which lost 6 bases and 2 bases, there was a span of 16 bases. This CDR3 comprises 15 residues. Germline assignment: CDR1 SEHNR and CDR2 FQNEAQ (reference sequence). Here the CDR3 DNA reads TGTGCCAGCAGACCCCCCCGGGGGGGAAACACTGAAGCTTTCTTT. Translation gives CASRPPRGGNTEAFF.

The V gene is TRBV6-5, the J gene TRBJ2-7; 9 nucleotides align to TRBD2. CDR3 length: 15 amino acids. The junction had 4 bases not matched to a gene; V was cut back by 2 bases and J by 2 bases. In germline, CDR1 is MNHEY, CDR2 SVGAGI. This CDR3 is CASSYGSGRPYEQYF. The CDR3 DNA is TGTGCCAGCAGTTACGGAAGCGGGAGGCCCTACGAGCAGTACTTC.

The chain carries TRBV4-3 and TRBJ2-7; TRBD1 matches at 8 bases. Trimming cost V 1 base and J 3 bases; bases outside gene matches: 8. Per the germline V gene, CDR1 is LGHNA and CDR2 is YSLEER. The CDR3 has 16 amino acids. The CDR3 sequence: CASSQGVQGANYEQYF. CDR3 DNA: TGCGCCAGCAGCCAAGGGGTCCAGGGGGCGAACTACGAGCAGTACTTC.

The chain links TRBV5-4 to TRBJ2-1; 14 bases fit TRBD2. Germline V gene sequence: CDR1 SGHNT, CDR2 YYREEE (reference sequence). The junction had 5 bases not matched to a gene; V was cut back by 4 bases and J by 8 bases. The CDR3 length is 15 residues. The CDR3 region has the DNA TGTGCCAGCAGCCCGTCGGGACTAGCGGGAGATGAGCAGTTCTTC. It codes for CASSPSGLAGDEQFF. Complete variable domain (other parts from reference TRBV5-4 and TRBJ2-1): ETGVTQSPTHLIKTRGQQVTLRCSSQSGHNTVSWYQQALGQGPQFIFQYYREEENGRGNFPPRFSGLQFPNYSSELNVNALELDDSALYLCASSPSGLAGDEQFFGPGTRLTVL.